This T cell receptor beta chain is from a study of patients with pleural tuberculosis (dated by TCRdb to the mid-2010s). This clonotype was counted ten times or more. Its antigen is currently not known. Base quality data are lacking; no much larger clone is found one base away. Sequencing was performed on an Illumina Genome Analyzer IIx. TCRdb passed the public sequencing reads through fastp at Q25 and MiXCR, retaining productive beta sequences. Entries are consolidated by CDR3 protein sequence, retaining the most common genes and DNA. The sample table shows some 48,000 distinct CDR3 sequences, and approximately 7.9% are seen once. 15% to 20% of the sample is held by the ten biggest clonotypes. Germline trimming amounts to 5 bases on V and 2 bases on J, with 5 as the count of junction bases outside the gene matches. The cysteine opens and the phenylalanine closes a CDR3 of 16 amino acids. Solely the CDR3 DNA is kept, with 48 bases framed from the first base.

The TCR comes from a human donor with pleural tuberculosis. Rearrangement joined TRBV12-3 or TRBV12-4 to TRBJ2-1; 11 bases in the junction line up with TRBD2. CDR3 region: CASSISGRVAYNEQFF. The DNA sequence is TGTGCCAGCAGTATTAGCGGGAGGGTAGCCTACAATGAGCAGTTCTTC.